What follows describes a single T cell receptor (beta chain). Clones were read by immunoSEQ multiplex PCR, and TCRdb kept only the in-frame ones, dropping some. The sample yields 35,000 to 40,000 clones, roughly 93% seen once. The germline V and J ends were trimmed by 10 bases and 1 base, with 10 bases remaining between them. The germline V gene encodes CDR1 MGHDK and CDR2 SYGVNS. The CDR3 has 12 amino acids. The data stem from a study of T cells in tuberculosis. This TCR derives from a donor aged 5 to 30 with latent tuberculosis or without tuberculosis infection. Some clones in this sample may be carry-over from other donors' samples. V is TRBV25-1 and J is TRBJ2-5; a possible D gene is TRBD1 (5 bases). Input material: PBMCs. In DNA, the CDR3 is TGTGCCACAGGGTTTGGCCAAGAGACCCAGTACTTC. This encodes CATGFGQETQYF.